One and the same sample provided the 25 T cell receptor beta chains below, sequenced in a study of T cell repertoires in cytomegalovirus infection. Via MiXCR, TCRdb re-called the reads, giving one row per CDR3 protein. This table has a few hundred thousand distinct CDR3 sequences, approximately 40% appearing once. Antigens of these TCRs are unknown. This specimen was cultured PBMCs, taken from culture after CMV antigen stimulation. All receptors derive from a human donor in good health (CMV status not recorded). Some clones in this sample may be carry-over from other donors' samples.

The chain has TRBV5-1 and TRBJ2-5; 8 positions agree with TRBD2. This CDR3 comprises 13 residues. V lost 3 bases to trimming and J lost 9 bases; unmatched junction nucleotides: 7. Germline CDR1 SGHRS, CDR2 YFSETQ. This chain's CDR3 is CASSSSGGTAQYF. CDR3 nucleotide sequence: TGCGCCAGCAGCTCGAGCGGGGGAACGGCCCAGTACTTC.

Here the CDR3 reads CASSSGFGRAQETQYF. DNA for the CDR3: TGTGCCAGTAGTAGCGGGTTCGGCCGCGCCCAAGAGACCCAGTACTTC. The chain combines TRBV19 with TRBJ2-5, with a tentative D call TRBD2 (5 bases). The V gene lost 4 bases and the J gene lost 1 base, with 16 bases spanning the gap. This CDR3 contains 16 residues. The germline CDR1 and CDR2 sequences are LNHDA and SQIVND (reference sequence).

This chain connects TRBV20-1 to TRBJ1-2, with a weak D call TRBD1 (6 bases). The V end was cut by 4 bases, the J end by 0 bases, with 9 bases between. The CDR3 consists of 13 residues. CDR1 is DFQATT, CDR2 SNEGSKA, per germline (reference sequence). The CDR3 region is CSATRGANYGYTF. The DNA of the CDR3 is TGCAGTGCTACCAGGGGAGCTAACTATGGCTACACCTTC.

This clonotype was detected once. The chain is built from TRBV7-8 and TRBJ2-5; D not resolved. Trimming cost V 2 bases and J 2 bases, with 9 bases left between them. The CDR3 covers 14 residues. Germline V gives CDR1 SGHVS, CDR2 FQNEAQ. This chain's CDR3 is CASSLSTVQETQYF. CDR3 nucleotide sequence: TGTGCCAGCAGCTTAAGTACAGTACAAGAGACCCAGTACTTC.

V and J are TRBV7-6 and TRBJ2-3, with TRBD2 matching 8 bases. Per the germline V gene, CDR1 is SGHVS and CDR2 is FNYEAQ. Unmatched junction bases numbered 7, after V lost 1 base and J lost 4 bases. The CDR3 runs to 16 residues. The CDR3 loop is CASSLGYSGAADTQYF. In DNA, the CDR3 is TGTGCCAGCAGCTTAGGTTATAGCGGGGCGGCAGATACGCAGTATTTT. The whole variable domain, filled in from reference TRBV7-6 and TRBJ2-3, reads GAGVSQSPRYKVTKRGQDVALRCDPISGHVSLYWYRQALGQGPEFLTYFNYEAQQDKSGLPNDRFSAERPEGSISTLTIQRTEQRDSAMYRCASSLGYSGAADTQYFGPGTRLTVL.

V is TRBV7-8 and J is TRBJ2-2; 9 bases are shared with TRBD2. The germline V gene encodes CDR1 SGHVS and CDR2 FQNEAQ. The V gene end was trimmed by 10 bases and the J gene end by 4 bases; junction bases not matched to a gene: 13. The CDR3 has 16 amino acids. The chain's CDR3 is CATRGGRAGGTGELFF. The CDR3 coding sequence is TGTGCCACCCGGGGCGGGAGGGCCGGCGGCACCGGGGAGCTGTTTTTT.

V usage is TRBV15 and J usage is TRBJ1-1; D is undetermined. Germline V gene sequence: CDR1 LNHNV, CDR2 YYDKDF (reference sequence). The V gene lost 0 bases and the J gene lost 1 base, with 9 bases spanning the gap. This CDR3 contains 15 residues. This CDR3 reads CATSRDRAGNTEAFF. The CDR3 DNA sequence: TGTGCCACCAGCAGAGATCGGGCAGGGAACACTGAAGCTTTCTTT.

This sequence joins TRBV7-8 and TRBJ1-3; tentative D call: TRBD1 (6 bases). Trimming pared 1 base from V and 0 bases from J, leaving 16 bases between. Germline loops: CDR1 SGHVS, CDR2 FQNEAQ. This CDR3 spans 18 amino acids. CDR3 loop: CASSLVPTGAYSGNTIYF. The CDR3 DNA is TGTGCCAGCAGCTTAGTTCCGACAGGTGCCTACTCTGGAAACACCATATATTTT.

V gene TRBV7-2 combines with J gene TRBJ2-6, with D possibly being TRBD2 (6 bases). Deletions cut 0 bases from V and 3 bases from J, with 12 bases between. CDR3 length: 17 residues. CDR1 is SGHTA, CDR2 FQGNSA, per germline. In DNA form, the CDR3 reads TGTGCCAGCAGCTTAGCAGGGCGGGGTTATGGGGCCAACGTCCTGACTTTC. Its protein product is CASSLAGRGYGANVLTF.

This clonotype was observed a few times. The V call is TRBV6-2 or TRBV6-3, the J call TRBJ2-7, with D perhaps matching TRBD1 or TRBD2 (6 bases each). Germline loops: CDR1 MNHEY, CDR2 SVGEGT. The V end was cut by 6 bases, the J end by 6 bases, with 18 bases between. The CDR3 length is 14 residues. The chain's CDR3 is CASRGNPGASEQYF. The CDR3 DNA sequence: TGTGCCAGCAGGGGTAACCCGGGGGCCTCCGAGCAGTACTTC.

V gene TRBV24-1 combines with J gene TRBJ2-1; the match to TRBD2 covers 8 bases. The CDR3 is 17 amino acids. The germline V gene encodes CDR1 KGHDR and CDR2 SFDVKD. The trim removed 3 bases at V and 7 bases at J, leaving 13 bases unmatched. The CDR3 DNA sequence: TGTGCCACCAGTGATCCCGCATCAGCGGGAGAGGGGAATGAGCAGTTCTTC. Translated: CATSDPASAGEGNEQFF.

This chain joins TRBV12-5 and TRBJ2-1, with TRBD2 as a possible D gene (5 bases). Trimming removed 1 base at V and 5 bases at J, with 6 bases between. CDR1 and CDR2 from the germline V gene are LGHNT and FRNRAP. The CDR3 is made up of 13 amino acids. The CDR3 sequence: CASGLGGNNEQFF. For the CDR3, the DNA is TGTGCTAGTGGTTTGGGAGGGAACAATGAGCAGTTCTTC.

The V call is TRBV5-6, the J call TRBJ2-3, with 16 bases identical to TRBD2. V was clipped by 4 bases and J by 6 bases; unmatched bases: 8. CDR1 is SGHDT, CDR2 YYEEEE, per germline. The CDR3 has 17 amino acids. The CDR3 bases are TGTGCCAGCAGCAAACCGGGACTAGCGGGAGGGGCTGATACGCAGTATTTT. It is translated as CASSKPGLAGGADTQYF.

This clonotype turned up a few times. The CDR3 DNA reads TGTGCCAGCAGCCCAGGGGTAGCCCAGCTCGTCAATGAGCAGTTCTTC. This gives the protein CASSPGVAQLVNEQFF. The V gene is TRBV7-2, the J gene TRBJ2-1; D perhaps matches TRBD1 (6 bases). CDR1 is SGHTA and CDR2 is FQGNSA in the germline V gene. The CDR3 covers 16 residues. V was trimmed by 5 bases and J by 6 bases, leaving 20 bases between them.

The chain is built from TRBV5-1 and TRBJ2-2; 9 bases match TRBD2. This CDR3 contains 14 residues. J gave up 2 bases and V 6 bases, and 2 bases lay outside the gene matches. Germline CDR1 is SGHRS and CDR2 is YFSETQ. CDR3 DNA: TGCGCCAGCATGGGACTAGCTAACACCGGGGAGCTGTTTTTT. It specifies CASMGLANTGELFF.

This clonotype has just a few counts. This chain links TRBV7-8 with TRBJ2-7, with 11 bases aligning to TRBD2. The V segment lost 6 bases and the J segment 0 bases; nucleotides outside the gene matches: 7. This CDR3 is built from 16 residues. CDR1 and CDR2 (germline): SGHVS, FQNEAQ. This chain's CDR3 is CASSSGTSGGSYEQYF. The DNA of the CDR3 is TGTGCCAGCAGTTCCGGAACTAGCGGGGGCTCCTACGAGCAGTACTTC.

This clonotype was seen at least ten times. The chain uses TRBV19 and TRBJ1-5, with 8 positions matching TRBD1. Germline lookup yields CDR1 LNHDA and CDR2 SQIVND (reference sequence). The CDR3 is made up of 13 amino acids. The V segment lost 9 bases and the J segment 5 bases; nucleotides outside the gene matches: 6. The CDR3 coding sequence is TGTGCCAGCAGTCCGGACAGGGATCAGCCCCAGCATTTT. Amino acid sequence: CASSPDRDQPQHF.

Written as DNA, the CDR3 is TGTGCCAGCAGCGCCGACGGGGCGTCCAATGAGCAGTTCTTC. This gives the protein CASSADGASNEQFF. This chain connects TRBV7-8 to TRBJ2-1; D tentatively fits TRBD1 or TRBD2 (5 bases each). This CDR3 comprises 14 residues. Deletions cut 5 bases from V and 6 bases from J, with 14 bases between. Germline V gene sequence: CDR1 SGHVS, CDR2 FQNEAQ.

The chain combines TRBV3-1 with TRBJ2-5; the D is unclear. The CDR3 has 14 amino acids. V gave up 1 base and J gave up 1 base, with 7 bases separating them. In germline, CDR1 is LGHDT, CDR2 YNNKEL (reference sequence). The CDR3 DNA reads TGTGCCAGCAGCCAAGGGGTTTCCCAAGAGACCCAGTACTTC. The encoded protein is CASSQGVSQETQYF.

The rearrangement joins TRBV7-2 to TRBJ2-5; D is unclear. The V and J ends lost 5 bases and 1 base respectively, with 11 bases between them. This CDR3 has 14 amino acids. Germline values: CDR1 SGHTA, CDR2 FQGNSA. The CDR3 spells CASSPRRLQETQYF. CDR3 DNA sequence: TGTGCCAGCAGCCCCCGGCGACTCCAAGAGACCCAGTACTTC.

Ten or more counts support this clonotype. This chain joins TRBV7-2 and TRBJ1-5, with D hard to call. This CDR3 region has 13 residues. The V gene lost 1 base and the J gene lost 11 bases, with 12 bases spanning the gap. CDR1 and CDR2 (germline): SGHTA, FQGNSA. CDR3 loop: CASSLEPGLAQHF. The CDR3 nucleotides read TGTGCCAGCAGCTTAGAACCGGGTCTGGCCCAGCATTTT.

The gene calls are TRBV6-5 and TRBJ2-3; TRBD2 aligns across 9 bases. V gave up 0 bases and J gave up 1 base; unmatched junction bases: 2. Germline V gene data show CDR1 as MNHEY and CDR2 as SVGAGI. This CDR3 contains 16 residues. CDR3 DNA sequence: TGTGCCAGCAGTTACTCCGGCGGGGGGGGCACAGATACGCAGTATTTT. Translated, it gives CASSYSGGGGTDTQYF.

In this sample, this clonotype turned up a few times. The chain uses TRBV7-2 and TRBJ2-3; no definite D call. CDR1 and CDR2 (germline): SGHTA, FQGNSA. The CDR3 is 14 amino acids. V was trimmed by 4 bases and J by 4 bases, leaving 12 bases between them. The CDR3: CASSSNISPDTQYF. The CDR3 DNA reads as TGTGCCAGCAGCTCCAATATTAGTCCAGATACGCAGTATTTT.

This clonotype has only a few counts. This chain connects TRBV7-2 to TRBJ1-2; 10 bases align to TRBD1. The CDR3 has 16 amino acids. With 5 bases clipped from V and 7 bases from J, the junction kept 13 bases outside the gene matches. Germline CDR1 and CDR2: SGHTA and FQGNSA. Here the CDR3 DNA reads TGTGCCAGCAGCATATCGACAGGGGGCCATTGTTGTGGCTACACCTTC. As protein: CASSISTGGHCCGYTF.

V and J are TRBV12-3 or TRBV12-4 and TRBJ2-5; no clear D. The V end was cut by 6 bases, the J end by 4 bases, with 15 bases between. The CDR3 consists of 14 residues. The CDR3, as DNA: TGTGCCAGCAGCCTGGACCTCACGGGAGAGACCCAGTACTTC. This codes for CASSLDLTGETQYF.